The 14 T cell receptor beta chains presented below share a single source sample, sequenced in a study of cytomegalovirus exposure and HLA in healthy donors. With 60 Vbeta and 13 Jbeta primers, the PCR was carried out. Libraries were prepared by immunoSEQ multiplex PCR; TCRdb keeps only in-frame clonotypes and omits some of them. This table has some 150,000 clones, roughly four fifths appearing once. Sequenced input: PBMCs. The receptors derive from a man aged 25 to 40 in good health and CMV-seropositive.

The chain combines TRBV4-1 with TRBJ2-1; D gene ambiguous. V shed 1 base and J shed 5 bases, with 30 bases lying between them. Germline-derived CDR1 and CDR2 are MGHRA and YSYEKL. The CDR3 totals 21 residues. The CDR3: CASSQAVDRSGPSSRHNEQFF. For the CDR3, the DNA is TGCGCCAGCAGCCAAGCTGTAGATCGTTCTGGGCCCTCATCTCGGCACAATGAGCAGTTCTTC.

The chain combines TRBV30 with TRBJ1-6; the match to TRBD1 covers 7 bases. V dropped 4 bases and J dropped 6; count of bases not matched to a gene: 9. This CDR3 has 15 amino acids. The germline gives CDR1 GTSNPN, CDR2 SVGIG (reference sequence). The CDR3 reads CAWTPRQGRNSPLHF. CDR3 nucleotide sequence: TGTGCCTGGACCCCCCGACAGGGACGTAATTCACCCCTCCACTTT.

The chain couples TRBV6-5 to TRBJ1-1; no reliable D call. The V gene's germline CDR1 is MNHEY and CDR2 SVGAGI. There are 14 residues in the CDR3. V lost 2 bases and J lost 4, with 11 bases in between. The CDR3 nucleotides are TGTGCCAGCAGTTACCTTGGGAGGGCCACTGAAGCTTTCTTT. This codes for CASSYLGRATEAFF.

The chain couples TRBV18 to TRBJ1-2; D possibly corresponds to TRBD1 (6 bases). Germline values: CDR1 KGHSH, CDR2 LQKENI. This CDR3 has 15 amino acids. V dropped 4 bases and J dropped 2 bases, with 14 bases sitting between them. DNA for the CDR3: TGTGCCAGCTCACGACTCGCAGGGGAGAACTATGGCTACACCTTC. This codes for CASSRLAGENYGYTF.

The chain combines TRBV19 with TRBJ2-3, with a weak D call TRBD2 (6 bases). CDR1 is LNHDA, CDR2 SQIVND, per germline (reference sequence). V lost 5 bases and J lost 6, with 24 bases in between. CDR3 length: 17 amino acids. CDR3 in DNA: TGTGCCAGTAGTGATGGAGGCGTTGAGAGTGGGGGGGATACGCAGTATTTT. Its protein product is CASSDGGVESGGDTQYF. The variable domain in full, with the rest retrieved from reference TRBV19 and TRBJ2-3, is DGGITQSPKYLFRKEGQNVTLSCEQNLNHDAMYWYRQDPGQGLRLIYYSQIVNDFQKGDIAEGYSVSREKKESFPLTVTSAQKNPTAFYLCASSDGGVESGGDTQYFGPGTRLTVL.

The gene calls are TRBV27 and TRBJ2-5; D perhaps matches TRBD1 (8 bases). The V end was cut by 5 bases, the J end by 4 bases, with 20 bases between. The CDR3 is 16 amino acids. Germline V gives CDR1 MNHEY, CDR2 SMNVEV (reference sequence). CDR3 DNA: TGTGCCAGCAGTCCCGAGTTGACAGGGGAGGGAGAGACCCAGTACTTC. It encodes CASSPELTGEGETQYF.

This chain joins TRBV5-6 and TRBJ1-4; 7 bases fit TRBD1. In germline, CDR1 is SGHDT, CDR2 YYEEEE. This CDR3 region has 15 residues. The V and J ends lost 2 bases and 5 bases, in that order; junction bases with no gene match: 6. The CDR3 DNA reads TGTGCCAGCAGCTTTTATGACAGGGTAAATGAAAAACTGTTTTTT. It yields the protein CASSFYDRVNEKLFF.

This chain connects TRBV29-1 to TRBJ2-1, with D perhaps matching TRBD1 (6 bases). The V end was cut by 2 bases, the J end by 7 bases, with 12 bases between. Germline V lookup: CDR1 SQVTM, CDR2 ANQGSEA. CDR3 length: 13 amino acids. The CDR3 DNA sequence: TGCAGCGTTGAAACAGGGCCTTGGAATGAGCAGTTCTTC. It translates to CSVETGPWNEQFF.

This sequence joins TRBV28 and TRBJ2-7, with 10 bases that match TRBD1. Trimming removed 4 bases from V and 2 bases from J; junction bases left unmatched: 2. The germline V gene has CDR1 MDHEN and CDR2 SYDVKM. The CDR3 loop spans 14 amino acids. CDR3 loop: CASSSGQGTYEQYF. CDR3 in DNA: TGTGCCAGCAGTTCGGGACAGGGGACCTACGAGCAGTACTTC.

The chain couples TRBV30 to TRBJ1-4; 7 nucleotides line up with TRBD1. The CDR3 has 14 residues. The germline V gene has CDR1 GTSNPN and CDR2 SVGIG (reference sequence). Unmatched junction bases numbered 5, after V lost 2 bases and J lost 5 bases. The CDR3 is CAWSLDRRNEKLFF. As DNA, the CDR3 is TGTGCCTGGAGTTTGGACAGGAGAAATGAAAAACTGTTTTTT.

As DNA, the CDR3 is TGTGCCAGTAGTATAGCCGGTCTAGGCGGCTACACCTTC. Residues: CASSIAGLGGYTF. This chain connects TRBV19 to TRBJ1-2, with unresolved D. The length of the CDR3 is 13 residues. Germline CDR1 is LNHDA and CDR2 is SQIVND (reference sequence). V lost 1 base and J 8 bases, leaving 11 bases between the germline ends.

The chain recombines TRBV6-1 with TRBJ1-1, with D hard to call. V was cut by 4 bases and J by 0 bases, with 15 bases left in between. The CDR3 extends over 16 amino acids. Germline values: CDR1 MNHNS, CDR2 SASEGT. The DNA of the CDR3 is TGTGCCAGCAGTGGGAAATCGGGGAGTATGAACACTGAAGCTTTCTTT. Translating gives CASSGKSGSMNTEAFF.

This rearrangement joins TRBV12-5 to TRBJ1-1; TRBD1 matches 8 bases. CDR1 LGHNT and CDR2 FRNRAP come from the germline V gene. This CDR3 region has 14 residues. The V segment lost 5 bases and the J segment 1 base; nucleotides outside the gene matches: 3. The CDR3 bases are TGTGCTAGTGGTAACAGGGGGGAGAACACTGAAGCTTTCTTT. Protein sequence: CASGNRGENTEAFF.

The chain combines TRBV19 with TRBJ1-1; perhaps TRBD1 as D (5 bases). V lost 2 bases, J lost 7 bases, and 17 bases lay in between. The CDR3 spans 15 residues. Germline V gene lookup returns CDR1 LNHDA and CDR2 SQIVND (reference sequence). This chain's CDR3 is CASSIFPSWQGEAFF. As DNA, the CDR3 is TGTGCCAGTAGTATATTCCCTTCCTGGCAGGGTGAAGCTTTCTTT.